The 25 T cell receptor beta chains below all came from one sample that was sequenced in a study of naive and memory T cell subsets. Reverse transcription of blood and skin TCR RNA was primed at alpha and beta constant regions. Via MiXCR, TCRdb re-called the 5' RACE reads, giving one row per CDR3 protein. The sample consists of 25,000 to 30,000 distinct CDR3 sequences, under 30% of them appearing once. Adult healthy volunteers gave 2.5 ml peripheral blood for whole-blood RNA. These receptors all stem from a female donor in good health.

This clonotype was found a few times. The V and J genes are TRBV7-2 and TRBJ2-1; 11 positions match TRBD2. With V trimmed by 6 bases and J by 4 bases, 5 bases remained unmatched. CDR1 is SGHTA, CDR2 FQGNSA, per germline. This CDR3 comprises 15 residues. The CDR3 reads CASRTGTSGYNEQFF. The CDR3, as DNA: TGTGCCAGCAGGACCGGGACTAGCGGTTACAATGAGCAGTTCTTC.

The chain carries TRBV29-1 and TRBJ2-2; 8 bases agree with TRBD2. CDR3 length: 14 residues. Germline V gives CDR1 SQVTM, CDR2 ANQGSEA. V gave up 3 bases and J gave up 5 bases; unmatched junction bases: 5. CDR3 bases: TGCAGCGTTGACCAAGCGGGAGTTACCGGGGAGCTGTTTTTT. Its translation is CSVDQAGVTGELFF.

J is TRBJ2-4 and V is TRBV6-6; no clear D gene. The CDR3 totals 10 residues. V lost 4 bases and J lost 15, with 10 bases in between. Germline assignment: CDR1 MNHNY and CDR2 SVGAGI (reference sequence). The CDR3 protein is CASSSVRRYF. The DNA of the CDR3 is TGTGCCAGCAGTTCCGTTAGACGGTACTTC.

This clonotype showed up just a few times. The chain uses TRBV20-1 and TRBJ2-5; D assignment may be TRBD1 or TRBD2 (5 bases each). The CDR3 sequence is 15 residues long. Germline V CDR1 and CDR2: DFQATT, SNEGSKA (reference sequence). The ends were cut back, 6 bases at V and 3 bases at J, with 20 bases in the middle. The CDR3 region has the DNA TGCAGTGCCCCGCCGGGGTCAGGGACGAAAGAGACCCAGTACTTC. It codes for CSAPPGSGTKETQYF.

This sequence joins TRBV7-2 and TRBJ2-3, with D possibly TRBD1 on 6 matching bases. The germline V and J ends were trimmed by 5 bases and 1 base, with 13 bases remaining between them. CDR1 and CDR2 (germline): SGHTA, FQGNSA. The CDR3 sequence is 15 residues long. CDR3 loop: CASSRDNLGTDTQYF. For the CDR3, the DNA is TGTGCCAGCAGCCGGGACAACTTGGGCACAGATACGCAGTATTTT.

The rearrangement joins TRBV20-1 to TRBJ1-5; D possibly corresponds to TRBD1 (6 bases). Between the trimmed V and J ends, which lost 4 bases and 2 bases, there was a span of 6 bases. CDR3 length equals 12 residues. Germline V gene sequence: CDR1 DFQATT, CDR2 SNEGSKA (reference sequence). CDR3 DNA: TGCAGTGCTACAGGGGGCAATCAGCCCCAGCATTTT. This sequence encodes CSATGGNQPQHF.

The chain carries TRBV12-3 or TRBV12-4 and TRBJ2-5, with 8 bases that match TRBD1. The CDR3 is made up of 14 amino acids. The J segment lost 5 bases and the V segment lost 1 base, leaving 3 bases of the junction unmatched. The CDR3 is CASSLDRGRETQYF. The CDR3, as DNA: TGTGCCAGCAGTTTAGACAGGGGGAGGGAGACCCAGTACTTC.

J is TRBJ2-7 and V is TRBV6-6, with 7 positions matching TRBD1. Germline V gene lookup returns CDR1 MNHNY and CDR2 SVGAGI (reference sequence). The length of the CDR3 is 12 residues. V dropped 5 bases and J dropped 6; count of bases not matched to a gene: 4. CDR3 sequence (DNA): TGTGCCAGCAGTGCGACAGGGAGCGAGCAGTACTTC. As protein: CASSATGSEQYF.

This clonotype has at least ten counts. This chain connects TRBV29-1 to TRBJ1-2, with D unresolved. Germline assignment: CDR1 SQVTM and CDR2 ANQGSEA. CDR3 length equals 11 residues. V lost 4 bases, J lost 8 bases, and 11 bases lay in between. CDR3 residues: CSVGSSAGYTF. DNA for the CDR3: TGCAGCGTTGGGAGTTCCGCGGGCTACACCTTC.

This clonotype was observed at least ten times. CDR3 DNA sequence: TGTGCCTGGAGTTCAGGGCTTAATTCACCCCTCCACTTT. It specifies CAWSSGLNSPLHF. The chain recombines TRBV30 with TRBJ1-6; D possibly corresponds to TRBD1 (5 bases). The V and J ends lost 2 bases and 6 bases respectively, with 8 bases between them. This CDR3 spans 13 amino acids. Germline lookup yields CDR1 GTSNPN and CDR2 SVGIG (reference sequence).

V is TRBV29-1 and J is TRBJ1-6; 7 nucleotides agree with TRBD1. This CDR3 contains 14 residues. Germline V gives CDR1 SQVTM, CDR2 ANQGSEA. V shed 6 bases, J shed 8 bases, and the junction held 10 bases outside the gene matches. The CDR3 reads CSVLLSGTDSPLHF. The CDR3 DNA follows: TGCAGCGTCTTGTTGTCGGGGACAGATTCACCCCTCCACTTT.

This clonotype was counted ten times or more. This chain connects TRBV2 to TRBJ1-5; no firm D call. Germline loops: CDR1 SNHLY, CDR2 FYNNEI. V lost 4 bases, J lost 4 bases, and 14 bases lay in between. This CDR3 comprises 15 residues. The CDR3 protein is CASSGSGSLNQPQHF. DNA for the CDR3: TGTGCCAGCAGTGGGTCGGGCAGTCTAAATCAGCCCCAGCATTTT. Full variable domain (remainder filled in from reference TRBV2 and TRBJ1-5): EPEVTQTPSHQVTQMGQEVILRCVPISNHLYFYWYRQILGQKVEFLVSFYNNEISEKSEIFDDQFSVERPDGSNFTLKIRSTKLEDSAMYFCASSGSGSLNQPQHFGDGTRLSIL.

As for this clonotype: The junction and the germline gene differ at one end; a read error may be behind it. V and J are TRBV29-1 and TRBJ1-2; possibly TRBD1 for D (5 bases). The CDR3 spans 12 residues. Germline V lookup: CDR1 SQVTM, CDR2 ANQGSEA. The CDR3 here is CSARVYNSGYTF. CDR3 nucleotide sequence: TGCAGCGCCAGGGTTTATAACTCTGGCTACACCTTC.

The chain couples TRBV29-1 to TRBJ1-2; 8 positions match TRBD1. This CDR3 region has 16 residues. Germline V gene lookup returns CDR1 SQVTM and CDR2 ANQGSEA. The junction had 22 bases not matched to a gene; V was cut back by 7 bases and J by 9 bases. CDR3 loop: CSATLFRTGLSRSYTF. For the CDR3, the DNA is TGCAGCGCCACCCTCTTCAGGACAGGGCTTTCTCGGAGCTACACCTTC.

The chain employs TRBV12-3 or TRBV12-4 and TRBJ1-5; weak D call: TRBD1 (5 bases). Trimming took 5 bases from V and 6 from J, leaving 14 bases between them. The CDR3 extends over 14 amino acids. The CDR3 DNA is TGTGCCAGCAGTCCCAGTGTTAGGGGTCAGCCCCAGCATTTT. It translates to CASSPSVRGQPQHF.

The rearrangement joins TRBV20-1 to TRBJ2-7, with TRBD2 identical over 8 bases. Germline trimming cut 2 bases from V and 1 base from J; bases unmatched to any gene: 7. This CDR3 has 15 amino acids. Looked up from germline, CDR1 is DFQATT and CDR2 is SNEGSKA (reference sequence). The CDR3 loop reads CSARPGERESYEQYF. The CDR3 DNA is TGCAGTGCTAGACCCGGTGAGCGGGAGTCCTACGAGCAGTACTTC.

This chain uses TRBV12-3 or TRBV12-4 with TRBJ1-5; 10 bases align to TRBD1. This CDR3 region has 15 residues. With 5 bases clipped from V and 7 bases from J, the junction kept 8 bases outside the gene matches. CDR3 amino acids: CASSGGQGPSQPQHF. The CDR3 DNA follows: TGTGCCAGCAGTGGGGGACAGGGGCCCTCCCAGCCCCAGCATTTT.

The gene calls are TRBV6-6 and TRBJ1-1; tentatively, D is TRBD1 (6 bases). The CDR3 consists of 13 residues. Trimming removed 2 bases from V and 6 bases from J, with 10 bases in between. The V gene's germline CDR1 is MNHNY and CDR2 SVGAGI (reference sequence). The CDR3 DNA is TGTGCCAGCAGTTACGTCGGGGGCTCTGAAGCTTTCTTT. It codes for CASSYVGGSEAFF.

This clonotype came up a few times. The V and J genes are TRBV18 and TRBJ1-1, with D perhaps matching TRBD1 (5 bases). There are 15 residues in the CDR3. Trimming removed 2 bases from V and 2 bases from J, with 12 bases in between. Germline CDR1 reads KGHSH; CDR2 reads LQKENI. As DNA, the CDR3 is TGTGCCAGCTCACCATCCCACCAGGGAAACACTGAAGCTTTCTTT. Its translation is CASSPSHQGNTEAFF.

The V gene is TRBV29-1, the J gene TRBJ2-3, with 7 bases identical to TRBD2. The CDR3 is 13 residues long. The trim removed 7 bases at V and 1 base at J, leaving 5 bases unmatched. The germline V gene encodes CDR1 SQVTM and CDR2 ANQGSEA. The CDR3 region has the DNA TGCAGCGGGAGCGGGGCCGGCACAGATACGCAGTATTTT. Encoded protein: CSGSGAGTDTQYF.

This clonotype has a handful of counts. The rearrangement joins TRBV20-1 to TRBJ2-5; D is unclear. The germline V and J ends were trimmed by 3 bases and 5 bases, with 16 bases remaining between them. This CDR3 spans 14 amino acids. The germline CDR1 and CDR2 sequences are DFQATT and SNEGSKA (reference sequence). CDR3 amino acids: CSARAGAEMETQYF. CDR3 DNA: TGCAGTGCTAGGGCCGGAGCAGAAATGGAGACCCAGTACTTC.

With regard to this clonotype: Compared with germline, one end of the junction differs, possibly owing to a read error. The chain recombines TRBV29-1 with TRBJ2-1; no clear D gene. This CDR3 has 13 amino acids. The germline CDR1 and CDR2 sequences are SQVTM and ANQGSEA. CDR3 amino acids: CSVGSRALSEHFF. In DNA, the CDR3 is TGCAGCGTTGGATCCCGCGCGTTGAGCGAGCATTTCTTC.

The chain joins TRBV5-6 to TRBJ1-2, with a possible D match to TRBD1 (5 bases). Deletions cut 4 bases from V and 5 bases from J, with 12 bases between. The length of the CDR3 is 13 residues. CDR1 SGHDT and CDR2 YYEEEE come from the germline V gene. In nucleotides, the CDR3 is TGTGCCAGCAGCAGCGACGACAGATATGGCTACACCTTC. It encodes CASSSDDRYGYTF.

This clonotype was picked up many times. Here the CDR3 DNA reads TGTGCCAGCTCACCACGGGGGGAGAGCAATGAGCAGTTCTTC. Translating gives CASSPRGESNEQFF. The chain carries TRBV18 and TRBJ2-1; a possible D gene is TRBD2 (6 bases). Looked up from germline, CDR1 is KGHSH and CDR2 is LQKENI. This CDR3 contains 14 residues. V dropped 1 base and J dropped 6 bases, with 10 bases sitting between them.

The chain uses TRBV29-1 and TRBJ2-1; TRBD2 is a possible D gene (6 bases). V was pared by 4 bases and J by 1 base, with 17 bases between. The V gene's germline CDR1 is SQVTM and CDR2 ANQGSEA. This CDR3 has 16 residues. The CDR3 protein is CSVGGSEGSSYNEQFF. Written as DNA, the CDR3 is TGCAGCGTTGGGGGTTCGGAGGGGTCGTCCTACAATGAGCAGTTCTTC.